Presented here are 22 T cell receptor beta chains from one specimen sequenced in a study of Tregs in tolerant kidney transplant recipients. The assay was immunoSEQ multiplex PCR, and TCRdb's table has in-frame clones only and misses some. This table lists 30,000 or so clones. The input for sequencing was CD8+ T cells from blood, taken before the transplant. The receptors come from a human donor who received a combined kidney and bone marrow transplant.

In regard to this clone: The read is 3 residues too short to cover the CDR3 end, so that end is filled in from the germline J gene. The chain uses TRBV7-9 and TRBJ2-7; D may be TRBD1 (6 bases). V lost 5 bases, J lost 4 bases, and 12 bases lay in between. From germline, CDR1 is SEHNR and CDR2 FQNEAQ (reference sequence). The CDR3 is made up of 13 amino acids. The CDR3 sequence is CASSTRTEYEQYF. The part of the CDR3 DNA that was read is TGTGCCAGCAGCACTAGGACAGAATACGAG.

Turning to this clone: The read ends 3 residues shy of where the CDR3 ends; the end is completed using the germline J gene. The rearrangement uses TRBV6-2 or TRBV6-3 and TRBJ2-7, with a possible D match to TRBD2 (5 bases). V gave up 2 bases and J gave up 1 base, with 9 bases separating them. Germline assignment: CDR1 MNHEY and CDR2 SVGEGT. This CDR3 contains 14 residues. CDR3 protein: CASSYARASYEQYF. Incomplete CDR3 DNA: TGTGCCAGCAGTTACGCGCGGGCGTCCTACGAG.

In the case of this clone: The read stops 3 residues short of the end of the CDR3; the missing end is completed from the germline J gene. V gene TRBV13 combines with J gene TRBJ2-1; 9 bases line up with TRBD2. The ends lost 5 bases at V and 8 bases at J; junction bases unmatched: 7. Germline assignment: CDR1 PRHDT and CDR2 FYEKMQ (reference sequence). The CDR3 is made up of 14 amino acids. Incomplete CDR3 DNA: TGTGCCAGCAGCCGCGGGGTAGCGGGAGATGAG. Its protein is CASSRGVAGDE. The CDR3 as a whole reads CASSRGVAGDEQFF.

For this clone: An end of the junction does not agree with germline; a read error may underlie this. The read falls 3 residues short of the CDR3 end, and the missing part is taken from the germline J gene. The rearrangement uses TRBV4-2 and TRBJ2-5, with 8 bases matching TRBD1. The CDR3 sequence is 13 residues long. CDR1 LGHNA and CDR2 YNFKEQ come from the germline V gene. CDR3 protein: CASKGTGQETQYF. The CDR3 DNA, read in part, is TGCGCCAGCAAAGGGACAGGCCAAGAGACC.

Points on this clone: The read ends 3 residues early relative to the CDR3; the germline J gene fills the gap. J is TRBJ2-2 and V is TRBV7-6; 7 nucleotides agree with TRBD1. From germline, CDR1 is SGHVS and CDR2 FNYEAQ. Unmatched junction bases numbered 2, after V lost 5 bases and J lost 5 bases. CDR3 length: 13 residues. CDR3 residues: CASSDRETGELFF. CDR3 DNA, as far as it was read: TGTGCCAGCAGCGACAGGGAAACCGGGGAG.

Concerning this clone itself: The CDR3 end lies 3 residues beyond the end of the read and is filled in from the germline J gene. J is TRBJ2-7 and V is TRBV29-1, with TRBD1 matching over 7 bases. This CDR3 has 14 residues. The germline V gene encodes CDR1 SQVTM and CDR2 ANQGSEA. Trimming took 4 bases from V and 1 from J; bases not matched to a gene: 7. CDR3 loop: CSVVKGAGSYEQYF. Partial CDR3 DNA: TGCAGCGTTGTGAAGGGGGCAGGGTCCTACGAG.

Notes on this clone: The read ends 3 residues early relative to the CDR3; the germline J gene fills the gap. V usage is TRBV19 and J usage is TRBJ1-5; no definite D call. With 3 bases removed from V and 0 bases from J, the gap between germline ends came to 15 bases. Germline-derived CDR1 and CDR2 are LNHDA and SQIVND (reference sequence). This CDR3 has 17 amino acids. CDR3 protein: CASSILPVRYSNQPQHF. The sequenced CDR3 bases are TGTGCCAGTAGTATTCTCCCGGTTCGCTATAGCAATCAGCCC.

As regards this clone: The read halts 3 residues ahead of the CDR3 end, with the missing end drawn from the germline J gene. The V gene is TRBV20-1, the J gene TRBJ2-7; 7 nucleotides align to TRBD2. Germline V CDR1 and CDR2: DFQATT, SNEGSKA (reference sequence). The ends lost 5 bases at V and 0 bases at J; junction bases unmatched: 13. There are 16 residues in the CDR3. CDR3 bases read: TGCAGTGCTCAGGGACTAACACCCTCGAGCTCCTACGAG. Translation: CSAQGLTPSSSYE. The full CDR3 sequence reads CSAQGLTPSSSYEQYF.

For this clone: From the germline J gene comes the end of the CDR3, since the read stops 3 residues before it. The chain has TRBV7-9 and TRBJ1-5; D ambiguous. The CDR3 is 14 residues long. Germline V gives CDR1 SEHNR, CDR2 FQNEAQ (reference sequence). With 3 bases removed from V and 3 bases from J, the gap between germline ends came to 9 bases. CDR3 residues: CASSFDTYNQPQHF. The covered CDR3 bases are TGTGCCAGCAGCTTCGACACCTACAATCAGCCC.

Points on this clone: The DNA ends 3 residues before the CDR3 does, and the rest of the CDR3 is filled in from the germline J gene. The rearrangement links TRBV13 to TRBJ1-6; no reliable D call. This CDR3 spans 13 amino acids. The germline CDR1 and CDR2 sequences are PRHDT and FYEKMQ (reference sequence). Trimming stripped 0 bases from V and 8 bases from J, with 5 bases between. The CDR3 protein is CASSLGPDSPLHF. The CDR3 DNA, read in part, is TGTGCCAGCAGCTTAGGCCCGGATTCACCC.

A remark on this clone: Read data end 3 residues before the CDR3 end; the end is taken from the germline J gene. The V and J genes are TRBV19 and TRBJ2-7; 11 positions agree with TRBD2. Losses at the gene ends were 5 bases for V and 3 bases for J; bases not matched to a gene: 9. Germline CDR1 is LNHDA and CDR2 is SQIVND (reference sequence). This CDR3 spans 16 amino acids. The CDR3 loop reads CASSSWGLAEHYEQYF. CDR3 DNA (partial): TGTGCCAGTAGTTCCTGGGGACTAGCGGAGCACTACGAG.

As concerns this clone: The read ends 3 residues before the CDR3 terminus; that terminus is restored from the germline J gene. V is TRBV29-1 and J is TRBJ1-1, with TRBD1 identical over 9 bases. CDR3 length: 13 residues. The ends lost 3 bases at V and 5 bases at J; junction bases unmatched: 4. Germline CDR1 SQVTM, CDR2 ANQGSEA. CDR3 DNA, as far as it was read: TGCAGCGTTGATCGACAGGGGGGGACTGAA. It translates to CSVDRQGGTE. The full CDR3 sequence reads CSVDRQGGTEAFF.

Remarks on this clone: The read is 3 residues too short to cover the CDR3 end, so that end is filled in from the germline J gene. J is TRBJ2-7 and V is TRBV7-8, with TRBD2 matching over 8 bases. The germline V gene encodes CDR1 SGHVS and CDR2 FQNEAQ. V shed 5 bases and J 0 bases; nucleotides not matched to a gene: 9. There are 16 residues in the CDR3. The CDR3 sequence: CASSPLVAGHSYEQYF. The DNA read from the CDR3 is TGTGCCAGCAGCCCCCTGGTAGCGGGACACTCCTACGAG.

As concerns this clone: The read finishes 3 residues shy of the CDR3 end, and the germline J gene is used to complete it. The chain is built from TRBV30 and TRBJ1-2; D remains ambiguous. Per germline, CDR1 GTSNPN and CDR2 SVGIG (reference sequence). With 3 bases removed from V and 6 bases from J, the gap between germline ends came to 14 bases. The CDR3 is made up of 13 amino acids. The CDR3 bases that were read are TGTGCCTGGAGCCTACTGGGCCGGAATGGC. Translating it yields CAWSLLGRNG. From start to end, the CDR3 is CAWSLLGRNGYTF.

CDR3 in amino acids: CASSLEDRESYTF. The covered CDR3 bases are TGCGCCAGCAGCCTTGAGGACAGGGAAAGC. The chain combines TRBV4-1 with TRBJ1-2, with TRBD1 matching 8 bases. The sequenced fragment ends 3 residues before the CDR3 boundary, so the rest is inferred from the germline J gene. There are 13 residues in the CDR3. Germline-derived CDR1 and CDR2 are MGHRA and YSYEKL.

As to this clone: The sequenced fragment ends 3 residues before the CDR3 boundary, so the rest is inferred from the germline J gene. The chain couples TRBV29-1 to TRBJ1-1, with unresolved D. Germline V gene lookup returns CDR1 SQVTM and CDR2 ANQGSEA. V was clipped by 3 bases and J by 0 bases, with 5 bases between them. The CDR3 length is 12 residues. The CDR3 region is CSVELMNTEAFF. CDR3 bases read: TGCAGCGTTGAGCTAATGAACACTGAA.

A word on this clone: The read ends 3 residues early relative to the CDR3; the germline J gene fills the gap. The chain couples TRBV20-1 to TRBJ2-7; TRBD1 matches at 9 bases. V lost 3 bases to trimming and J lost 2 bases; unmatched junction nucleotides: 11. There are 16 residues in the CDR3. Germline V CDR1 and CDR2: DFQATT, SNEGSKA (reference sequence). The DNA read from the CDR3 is TGCAGTGCTAGTGGACTACTACAGGGGGCCCCCTACGAG. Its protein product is CSASGLLQGAPYE. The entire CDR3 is CSASGLLQGAPYEQYF.

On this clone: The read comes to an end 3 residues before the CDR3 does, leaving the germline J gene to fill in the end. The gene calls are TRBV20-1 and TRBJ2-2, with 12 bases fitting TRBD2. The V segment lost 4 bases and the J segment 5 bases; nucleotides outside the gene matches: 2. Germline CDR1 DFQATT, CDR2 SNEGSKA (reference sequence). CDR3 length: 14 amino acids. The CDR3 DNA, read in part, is TGCAGTGCTAAAGGGACTAGCGGGACCGGGGAG. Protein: CSAKGTSGTGE. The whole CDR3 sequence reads CSAKGTSGTGELFF.

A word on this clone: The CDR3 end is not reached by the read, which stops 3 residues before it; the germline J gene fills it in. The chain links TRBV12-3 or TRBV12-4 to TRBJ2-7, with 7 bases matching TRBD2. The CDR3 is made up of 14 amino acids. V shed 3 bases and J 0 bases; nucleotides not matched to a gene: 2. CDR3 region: CASSFAGASYEQYF. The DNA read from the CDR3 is TGTGCCAGCAGTTTTGCGGGAGCCTCCTACGAG.

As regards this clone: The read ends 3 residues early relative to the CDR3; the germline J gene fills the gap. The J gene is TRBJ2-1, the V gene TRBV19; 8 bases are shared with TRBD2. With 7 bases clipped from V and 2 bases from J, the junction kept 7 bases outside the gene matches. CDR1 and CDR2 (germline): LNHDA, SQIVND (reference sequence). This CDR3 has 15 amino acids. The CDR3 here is CASTGTSGPYNEQFF. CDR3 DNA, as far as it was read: TGTGCCAGTACCGGCACTAGCGGACCCTACAATGAG.

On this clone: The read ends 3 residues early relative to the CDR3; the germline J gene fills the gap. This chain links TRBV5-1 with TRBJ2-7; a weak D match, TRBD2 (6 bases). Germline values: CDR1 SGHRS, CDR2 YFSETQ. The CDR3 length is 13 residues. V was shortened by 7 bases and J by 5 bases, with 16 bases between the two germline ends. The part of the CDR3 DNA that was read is TGCGCCAGCGGACTGCATGGCGGGGACGAG. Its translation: CASGLHGGDE. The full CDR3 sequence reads CASGLHGGDEQYF.

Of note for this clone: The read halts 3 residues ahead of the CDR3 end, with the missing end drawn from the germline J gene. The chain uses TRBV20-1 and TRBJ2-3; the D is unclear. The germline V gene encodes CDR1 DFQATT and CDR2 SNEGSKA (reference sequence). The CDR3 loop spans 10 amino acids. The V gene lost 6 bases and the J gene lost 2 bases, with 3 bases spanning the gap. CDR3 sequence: CSASTDTQYF. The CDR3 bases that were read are TGCAGTGCCTCCACAGATACG.